One and the same sample provided the 32 T cell receptor beta chains below, sequenced in a study of T cell responses to AZD1222 COVID-19 vaccine. Profiled with immunoSEQ multiplex PCR; TCRdb holds only in-frame clones, not every one. This table has about 210,000 clones, 85% to 95% appearing once. The starting material was peripheral blood, obtained on day 0 of AZD1222 vaccination. The receptors here all came from an adult in good health.

The V gene is TRBV9, the J gene TRBJ2-5; 9 nucleotides align to TRBD2. From germline, CDR1 is SGDLS and CDR2 YYNGEE. This CDR3 contains 15 residues. J was trimmed by 6 bases and V by 0 bases; bases with no gene match: 6. The CDR3 DNA is TGTGCCAGCAGCGTAGTCAGCGGGGGGTTGCAGACCCAGTACTTC. It encodes CASSVVSGGLQTQYF. Supplemented by reference TRBV9 and TRBJ2-5, the full variable domain reads DSGVTQTPKHLITATGQRVTLRCSPRSGDLSVYWYQQSLDQGLQFLIQYYNGEERAKGNILERFSAQQFPDLHSELNLSSLELGDSALYFCASSVVSGGLQTQYFGPGTRLLVL.

The V gene is TRBV4-2, the J gene TRBJ1-2; D gene ambiguous. V lost 0 bases and J 4 bases, leaving 12 bases between the germline ends. CDR1 is LGHNA, CDR2 YNFKEQ, per germline. The CDR3 length is 15 residues. The CDR3 sequence is CASSQDLDGLYGYTF. In DNA, the CDR3 is TGTGCCAGCAGCCAAGATCTGGACGGACTCTATGGCTACACCTTC.

The chain has TRBV6-6 and TRBJ2-2; 10 nucleotides agree with TRBD2. This CDR3 has 15 amino acids. Germline values: CDR1 MNHNY, CDR2 SVGAGI (reference sequence). The V gene end was trimmed by 4 bases and the J gene end by 5 bases; junction bases not matched to a gene: 4. The DNA for the CDR3 is TGTGCCAGCAGTTGGCTAGCGGGGGAAACCGGGGAGCTGTTTTTT. Translated: CASSWLAGETGELFF.

This chain links TRBV12-3 or TRBV12-4 with TRBJ2-1; D perhaps matches TRBD1 (5 bases). The V end lost 6 bases, the J end lost 9 bases, and 9 bases lay between the germline ends. CDR3 length equals 11 residues. CDR3 coding DNA: TGTGCCAGCAGCCGGACATTTGAGCAGTTCTTC. As protein: CASSRTFEQFF.

The chain carries TRBV7-2 and TRBJ2-7; TRBD2 matches at 13 bases. Germline loops: CDR1 SGHTA, CDR2 FQGNSA. There are 18 residues in the CDR3. Germline trimming cut 4 bases from V and 4 bases from J; bases unmatched to any gene: 13. The CDR3 sequence: CASSSHTSGGDSAYEQYF. The CDR3 nucleotides are TGTGCCAGCAGCTCCCACACTAGCGGGGGGGACTCCGCTTACGAGCAGTACTTC.

The chain combines TRBV7-2 with TRBJ1-2; D is uncertain. This CDR3 is 15 amino acids long. The germline V gene has CDR1 SGHTA and CDR2 FQGNSA. V lost 1 base and J 4 bases, leaving 13 bases between the germline ends. In DNA, the CDR3 is TGTGCCAGCAGCTTAGGGTTGTCAGTATCCTATGGCTACACCTTC. Translation: CASSLGLSVSYGYTF. The full variable domain, completed using reference TRBV7-2 and TRBJ1-2, is GAGVSQSPSNKVTEKGKDVELRCDPISGHTALYWYRQSLGQGLEFLIYFQGNSAPDKSGLPSDRFSAERTGGSVSTLTIQRTQQEDSAVYLCASSLGLSVSYGYTFGSGTRLTVV.

This clone was seen only once. The J gene is TRBJ1-6, the V gene TRBV2; D may be TRBD1 (5 bases). Germline loops: CDR1 SNHLY, CDR2 FYNNEI. The CDR3 covers 13 residues. The ends were cut back, 6 bases at V and 5 bases at J, with 8 bases in the middle. CDR3 amino acids: CASRTENNSPLHF. DNA of the CDR3: TGTGCCAGCAGGACAGAAAATAATTCACCCCTCCACTTT. Drawing the rest from reference TRBV2 and TRBJ1-6, the complete variable domain is EPEVTQTPSHQVTQMGQEVILRCVPISNHLYFYWYRQILGQKVEFLVSFYNNEISEKSEIFDDQFSVERPDGSNFTLKIRSTKLEDSAMYFCASRTENNSPLHFGNGTRLTVT.

V usage is TRBV7-6 and J usage is TRBJ2-3; 8 positions match TRBD2. This CDR3 spans 15 amino acids. The germline V gene encodes CDR1 SGHVS and CDR2 FNYEAQ. V trimming: 5 bases; J trimming: 6 bases; junction bases outside the gene matches: 10. CDR3 bases: TGTGCCAGCAGCCCTACCGGGACTAGGAAGGATACGCAGTATTTT. It is translated as CASSPTGTRKDTQYF.

V is TRBV18 and J is TRBJ2-7; 9 bases match TRBD1. The CDR3 length is 13 residues. Germline CDR1 KGHSH, CDR2 LQKENI. V lost 5 bases, J lost 6 bases, and 5 bases stayed unmatched. The CDR3: CASSTGGPGEQYF. CDR3 nucleotide sequence: TGTGCCAGCTCAACAGGGGGCCCCGGCGAGCAGTACTTC.

The chain uses TRBV3-1 (or the pseudogene TRBV3-2) and TRBJ2-3, with a weak D call TRBD1 (6 bases). This CDR3 spans 17 amino acids. Germline CDR1 and CDR2: LGHDT and YNNKEL (reference sequence). V was pared by 2 bases and J by 2 bases, with 17 bases between. CDR3 loop: CASSQRWVQGPTDTQYF. CDR3 in DNA: TGTGCCAGCAGCCAAAGGTGGGTCCAGGGGCCCACAGATACGCAGTATTTT.

The rearrangement uses TRBV6-5 and TRBJ1-2; the D is unclear. Germline assignment: CDR1 MNHEY and CDR2 SVGAGI. The ends were cut back, 7 bases at V and 10 bases at J, with 13 bases in the middle. CDR3 length: 11 residues. CDR3 protein: CASMADPSYTF. CDR3 DNA sequence: TGTGCCAGCATGGCAGACCCATCCTACACCTTC.

This chain links TRBV25-1 with TRBJ2-2; D call uncertain. Germline CDR1 and CDR2: MGHDK and SYGVNS. V shed 4 bases and J shed 7 bases, with 7 bases lying between them. The CDR3 spans 12 residues. CDR3 region: CASSVGLGELFF. The CDR3 DNA reads as TGTGCCAGCAGTGTTGGTCTCGGGGAGCTGTTTTTT.

This sequence joins TRBV9 and TRBJ1-4; D remains ambiguous. The CDR3 consists of 15 residues. Germline loops: CDR1 SGDLS, CDR2 YYNGEE. V shed 0 bases and J shed 5 bases, with 11 bases lying between them. Here the CDR3 reads CASSVEDRSNEKLFF. CDR3 DNA: TGTGCCAGCAGCGTAGAGGATAGGTCAAATGAAAAACTGTTTTTT.

This sequence joins TRBV9 and TRBJ2-2; D unresolved. The ends were cut back, 0 bases at V and 5 bases at J, with 5 bases in the middle. The CDR3 sequence is 13 residues long. The germline gives CDR1 SGDLS, CDR2 YYNGEE. CDR3 DNA sequence: TGTGCCAGCAGCGTAGCTTTGACCGGGGAGCTGTTTTTT. Translating it yields CASSVALTGELFF.

Only one count was recorded for this clone. This rearrangement joins TRBV6-5 to TRBJ2-1; D is unclear. Trimming pared 7 bases from V and 4 bases from J, leaving 11 bases between. Germline CDR1 MNHEY, CDR2 SVGAGI. This CDR3 has 13 amino acids. CDR3 DNA sequence: TGTGCCAGCAACCCAGGCGGTTACAATGAGCAGTTCTTC. This gives the protein CASNPGGYNEQFF.

This sequence joins TRBV6-5 and TRBJ1-5; D is possibly TRBD1 (5 bases). V lost 5 bases to trimming and J lost 1 base, with 12 bases between them. From germline, CDR1 is MNHEY and CDR2 SVGAGI. CDR3 length equals 15 residues. CDR3 sequence reads: CASSPLDSSNQPQHF. CDR3 in DNA: TGTGCCAGCAGTCCCCTAGACAGCAGCAATCAGCCCCAGCATTTT.

The rearrangement uses TRBV19 and TRBJ2-7, with TRBD1 identical over 8 bases. Germline V gives CDR1 LNHDA, CDR2 SQIVND (reference sequence). V was pared by 4 bases and J by 8 bases, with 13 bases of the junction left unmatched. The CDR3 length is 15 residues. The CDR3 loop reads CASSRGGQGPPKQYF. The DNA of the CDR3 is TGTGCCAGTAGTAGGGGAGGACAGGGTCCCCCGAAGCAGTACTTC.

The chain links TRBV15 to TRBJ1-1, with TRBD1 matching 10 bases. The germline V gene encodes CDR1 LNHNV and CDR2 YYDKDF (reference sequence). The CDR3 sequence is 15 residues long. The J segment lost 4 bases and the V segment lost 3 bases, leaving 5 bases of the junction unmatched. The CDR3 bases are TGTGCCACCAGCAGGTTGACAGGGGGCGTCACTGAAGCTTTCTTT. Translating gives CATSRLTGGVTEAFF.

The J gene is TRBJ2-1, the V gene TRBV5-1; maybe TRBD1 (6 bases). Trimming stripped 4 bases from V and 5 bases from J, with 16 bases between. The germline V gene has CDR1 SGHRS and CDR2 YFSETQ. The CDR3 spans 15 residues. CDR3 sequence: CASSPPQGLDNEQFF. The CDR3 DNA reads as TGCGCCAGCAGCCCCCCCCAGGGGCTCGACAATGAGCAGTTCTTC.

This clone was observed a single time. The chain joins TRBV19 to TRBJ1-2; D is uncertain. The CDR3 contains 15 residues. Germline lookup yields CDR1 LNHDA and CDR2 SQIVND (reference sequence). V dropped 3 bases and J dropped 4 bases, with 15 bases sitting between them. The DNA for the CDR3 is TGTGCCAGTAGTATCTCAACCCAGAGTGCCTATGGCTACACCTTC. Protein: CASSISTQSAYGYTF.

The gene calls are TRBV19 and TRBJ1-2; a weak D match, TRBD1 (6 bases). Germline V lookup: CDR1 LNHDA, CDR2 SQIVND (reference sequence). The CDR3 has 9 amino acids. The chain's CDR3 is CTRGEGYTF. The DNA of the CDR3 is TGTACTAGGGGGGAAGGCTACACCTTC.

The chain employs TRBV3-1 (or the pseudogene TRBV3-2) and TRBJ2-6; the D gene is possibly TRBD2 (5 bases). There are 14 residues in the CDR3. The germline gives CDR1 LGHDT, CDR2 YNNKEL (reference sequence). V was shortened by 8 bases and J by 0 bases, with 8 bases between the two germline ends. CDR3 DNA sequence: TGTGCCAGCGGAGGTCTCTCTGGGGCCAACGTCCTGACTTTC. This translates into CASGGLSGANVLTF.

This sequence joins TRBV6-2 or TRBV6-3 and TRBJ1-5, with D unclear. Trimming left V 0 bases short and J 0 bases short, with 9 bases between. The CDR3 has 16 residues. Germline CDR1 MNHEY, CDR2 SVGEGT. The chain's CDR3 is CASSYSGPYSNQPQHF. The CDR3 coding sequence is TGTGCCAGCAGTTACTCCGGTCCCTATAGCAATCAGCCCCAGCATTTT.

This sequence joins TRBV5-1 and TRBJ2-2; 7 nucleotides agree with TRBD2. CDR3 length equals 17 residues. The V gene end was trimmed by 4 bases and the J gene end by 0 bases; junction bases not matched to a gene: 9. Germline CDR1 and CDR2: SGHRS and YFSETQ. The CDR3: CASSLLQRDSNTGELFF. The CDR3 coding sequence is TGCGCCAGCAGCCTCCTCCAGCGGGATTCGAACACCGGGGAGCTGTTTTTT.

The gene calls are TRBV2 and TRBJ1-2; TRBD1 might be the D (5 bases). CDR3 length: 12 residues. V was pared by 5 bases and J by 7 bases, with 11 bases between. Per germline, CDR1 SNHLY and CDR2 FYNNEI. CDR3 sequence reads: CASSSGFLGYTF. In DNA, the CDR3 is TGTGCCAGCAGTTCAGGGTTTCTTGGCTACACCTTC.

The rearrangement uses TRBV19 and TRBJ1-6; TRBD1 is a possible D gene (5 bases). Trimming left V 2 bases short and J 14 bases short, with 7 bases between. The CDR3 runs 11 residues. Germline CDR1 LNHDA, CDR2 SQIVND (reference sequence). CDR3 protein: CASSITGSLHF. In DNA, the CDR3 is TGTGCCAGTAGTATAACAGGCTCCCTCCACTTT.

In its sample, this clone was seen once. The J gene is TRBJ2-1, the V gene TRBV6-4; D is undetermined. Germline V gene lookup returns CDR1 MRHNA and CDR2 SNTAGT. Trimming cost V 0 bases and J 5 bases, with 14 bases left between them. The CDR3 contains 16 residues. The DNA for the CDR3 is TGTGCCAGCAGTGACTCGGGCAAGGCGGTCCACAATGAGCAGTTCTTC. Protein: CASSDSGKAVHNEQFF.

The CDR3 DNA reads as TGCGCCAGCAGCCAAGATAGGACTCTTTACAATGAGCAGTTCTTC. It specifies CASSQDRTLYNEQFF. The rearrangement joins TRBV4-1 to TRBJ2-1; a possible D gene is TRBD2 (5 bases). CDR3 length: 15 amino acids. V shed 0 bases and J shed 4 bases, with 10 bases lying between them. CDR1 is MGHRA, CDR2 YSYEKL, per germline.

On this clone itself: Other DNA sequences in this sample translate to the same CDR3. The rearrangement uses TRBV3-1 (or the pseudogene TRBV3-2) and TRBJ2-7, with no clear D. This CDR3 is built from 12 residues. V lost 1 base to trimming and J lost 1 base, with 2 bases between them. Germline values: CDR1 LGHDT, CDR2 YNNKEL (reference sequence). The CDR3 here is CASSQGSYEQYF. As DNA, the CDR3 is TGTGCCAGCAGCCAAGGGTCCTACGAGCAGTACTTC.

The V call is TRBV19, the J call TRBJ1-1; unclear D gene. Germline CDR1 reads LNHDA; CDR2 reads SQIVND (reference sequence). CDR3 length equals 14 residues. The DNA for the CDR3 is TGTGCGACGTTCGGGCGAAATGAGAACACTGAAGCTTTCTTT. As protein: CATFGRNENTEAFF.

DNA of the CDR3: TGCGCCAGCAGCTTGGAAAGGGGGCGTCGGGGTGGCTACACCTTC. It yields the protein CASSLERGRRGGYTF. The J gene is TRBJ1-2, the V gene TRBV5-1; 7 positions match TRBD1. This CDR3 has 15 residues. The V gene's germline CDR1 is SGHRS and CDR2 YFSETQ. V trimming: 0 bases; J trimming: 7 bases; junction bases outside the gene matches: 9.

The chain employs TRBV6-2 or TRBV6-3 and TRBJ2-7, with D uncertain. The CDR3 length is 16 residues. Trimming stripped 0 bases from V and 2 bases from J, with 14 bases between. The germline gives CDR1 MNHEY, CDR2 SVGEGT. In nucleotides, the CDR3 is TGTGCCAGCAGTTACTCCCCAGGACGCAAGGCCTACGAGCAGTACTTC. The encoded protein is CASSYSPGRKAYEQYF.